The 14 T cell receptor beta chains presented below share a single source sample, sequenced in a study of graft-versus-host responses after intestinal transplantation. These receptors' antigens are unknown. Some clones are missing from TCRdb's copy, which holds only in-frame ones; the method was immunoSEQ multiplex PCR. Here the sample spans about 59,000 clones, 85% to 95% being singletons. The sample in question was unstimulated CD4+ T cells sorted from spleen or lymph node cells, obtained before transplant. These TCRs come from a human donor who was the organ donor for an intestinal transplant.

This chain uses TRBV7-2 with TRBJ2-1; maybe TRBD2 (7 bases). V gave up 0 bases and J gave up 2 bases, with 8 bases separating them. This CDR3 has 15 residues. The germline V gene encodes CDR1 SGHTA and CDR2 FQGNSA. For the CDR3, the DNA is TGTGCCAGCAGCTTAGCGGGGGGGCCCTACAATGAGCAGTTCTTC. It codes for CASSLAGGPYNEQFF. The full variable domain, its missing parts supplied by reference TRBV7-2 and TRBJ2-1, is GAGVSQSPSNKVTEKGKDVELRCDPISGHTALYWYRQSLGQGLEFLIYFQGNSAPDKSGLPSDRFSAERTGGSVSTLTIQRTQQEDSAVYLCASSLAGGPYNEQFFGPGTRLTVL.

This clone was seen a single time. The chain links TRBV2 to TRBJ2-4, with D perhaps being TRBD1 or TRBD2 (5 bases each). Trimming took off 5 bases at V and 9 bases at J, with 14 bases between the two ends. Germline V gives CDR1 SNHLY, CDR2 FYNNEI. This CDR3 comprises 13 residues. The CDR3 spells CASSSGTSIIQYF. In DNA form, the CDR3 reads TGTGCCAGCAGTTCCGGGACGTCTATCATTCAGTACTTC.

J is TRBJ1-3 and V is TRBV18; 8 bases match TRBD2. With the DNA end fitting TRBJ2-2 better, the J assignment may be wrong. The CDR3 has 15 residues. Germline V CDR1 and CDR2: KGHSH, LQKENI. The CDR3 spells CASSPSRLAPGELFF. The CDR3 DNA sequence: TGTGCCAGCTCACCTAGTCGACTAGCGCCCGGGGAGCTGTTTTTT.

CDR3 protein: CASSPRGGNRGLSDGYTF. The CDR3 nucleotides are TGTGCCAGCAGTCCAAGAGGGGGTAACAGGGGGCTCAGTGATGGCTACACCTTC. V and J are TRBV27 and TRBJ1-2; 9 bases map to TRBD1. This CDR3 spans 18 amino acids. Germline V lookup: CDR1 MNHEY, CDR2 SMNVEV (reference sequence). Losses at the gene ends were 5 bases for V and 6 bases for J; bases not matched to a gene: 19.

The chain has TRBV18 and TRBJ2-7; 9 bases map to TRBD2. This CDR3 comprises 14 residues. Unmatched junction bases numbered 4, after V lost 3 bases and J lost 4 bases. The germline V gene encodes CDR1 KGHSH and CDR2 LQKENI. DNA for the CDR3: TGTGCCAGCTCACCGGGTAGCGGGGGATACGAGCAGTACTTC. Protein: CASSPGSGGYEQYF.

The V and J genes are TRBV6-5 and TRBJ2-7; TRBD2 matches at 7 bases. CDR1 is MNHEY and CDR2 is SVGAGI in the germline V gene. Trimming cost V 6 bases and J 4 bases; bases outside gene matches: 12. CDR3 length: 15 amino acids. CDR3 DNA: TGTGCCAGCAGCCAGCAGTGGGGGGGTAGGTACGAGCAGTACTTC. Residues: CASSQQWGGRYEQYF.

The chain couples TRBV27 to TRBJ2-5, with 8 bases fitting TRBD2. Germline assignment: CDR1 MNHEY and CDR2 SMNVEV (reference sequence). CDR3 length: 16 residues. V gave up 6 bases and J gave up 2 bases; unmatched junction bases: 11. The CDR3 DNA reads TGTGCCAGCAGCCCAAAGTCGGGGGGGGGTCAAGAGACCCAGTACTTC. It specifies CASSPKSGGGQETQYF.

The chain recombines TRBV9 with TRBJ1-2; 10 bases map to TRBD1. Germline lookup yields CDR1 SGDLS and CDR2 YYNGEE. The CDR3 totals 14 residues. Germline trimming cut 6 bases from V and 2 bases from J; bases unmatched to any gene: 4. CDR3 loop: CASTRTGGNYGYTF. The CDR3 DNA reads TGTGCCAGCACCCGGACAGGGGGGAACTATGGCTACACCTTC.

V is TRBV15 and J is TRBJ1-2; D gene ambiguous. CDR1 is LNHNV, CDR2 YYDKDF, per germline (reference sequence). The length of the CDR3 is 12 residues. V lost 6 bases and J lost 6, with 11 bases in between. CDR3 sequence: CATSWGTDGYTF. The CDR3 DNA sequence: TGTGCCACCAGTTGGGGAACGGATGGCTACACCTTC. Full variable domain (rest looked up from reference TRBV15 and TRBJ1-2): DAMVIQNPRYQVTQFGKPVTLSCSQTLNHNVMYWYQQKSSQAPKLLFHYYDKDFNNEADTPDNFQSRRPNTSFCFLDIRSPGLGDTAMYLCATSWGTDGYTFGSGTRLTVV.

The rearrangement links TRBV5-1 to TRBJ2-5; D might be TRBD2 (5 bases). The germline V gene encodes CDR1 SGHRS and CDR2 YFSETQ. V lost 0 bases and J 3 bases, leaving 18 bases between the germline ends. This CDR3 is built from 17 residues. The CDR3 sequence: CASSLGRRVAGEETQYF. The CDR3 DNA is TGCGCCAGCAGCTTGGGACGTAGGGTCGCGGGTGAAGAGACCCAGTACTTC.

In this sample, this clone turned up once. The junction differs from germline at one of its ends, possibly a read error. The rearrangement uses TRBV18 and TRBJ2-6, with 7 bases matching TRBD2. The germline CDR1 and CDR2 sequences are KGHSH and LQKENI. The CDR3 spans 18 residues. The CDR3 reads CAGSQLSGSLRGANVLTF. The CDR3 DNA reads TGTGCCGGCTCACAACTTAGCGGGTCCCTTAGGGGGGCCAACGTCCTGACTTTC.

This rearrangement joins TRBV7-2 to TRBJ1-1, with 7 bases fitting TRBD1. The junction had 10 bases not matched to a gene; V was cut back by 5 bases and J by 4 bases. The CDR3 is made up of 15 amino acids. CDR1 SGHTA and CDR2 FQGNSA come from the germline V gene. The CDR3 here is CASSPQTGLATEAFF. The CDR3, as DNA: TGTGCCAGCAGCCCCCAGACAGGGCTCGCCACTGAAGCTTTCTTT. The full variable domain, with the rest looked up from reference TRBV7-2 and TRBJ1-1, is GAGVSQSPSNKVTEKGKDVELRCDPISGHTALYWYRQSLGQGLEFLIYFQGNSAPDKSGLPSDRFSAERTGGSVSTLTIQRTQQEDSAVYLCASSPQTGLATEAFFGQGTRLTVV.

Points on this clone: Sequence at one end of the junction differs from germline and may be a read error. This sequence joins TRBV7-7 and TRBJ1-3; no firm D call. CDR3 length: 15 amino acids. Per the germline V gene, CDR1 is SSHAT and CDR2 is FNYEAQ (reference sequence). CDR3 sequence (DNA): TGTGCTAGCAGCCCCGCGGCCGGCTCTGGAAACACCATATATTTT. As protein: CASSPAAGSGNTIYF.

The CDR3 loop reads CAISELVTGELFF. DNA for the CDR3: TGTGCCATCAGTGAATTAGTAACCGGGGAGCTGTTTTTT. The rearrangement links TRBV10-3 to TRBJ2-2; D is unresolved. The germline CDR1 and CDR2 sequences are ENHRY and SYGVKD. The CDR3 contains 13 residues. Trimming took off 3 bases at V and 5 bases at J, with 7 bases between the two ends.